The TCR beta chain described here comes from a study of vaccination and CD4 T cells after COVID-19. For the study at large: Overlapping spike pools from SARS-CoV-2 and HCoV-NL63, HCoV-OC43 and HCoV-229E served as culture stimuli. No peptide, an HIV-1 Nef pool, or a CEFX pool was what each control culture received.

From germline, CDR1 is KGHDR and CDR2 SFDVKD. Trimming took 3 bases from V and 0 from J, leaving 11 bases between them. This CDR3 region has 16 residues. Study-level points and caveats: For SARS-CoV-2-reactive clonotypes, the median went from about 20 to 38, a nonsignificant increase.

In this sample, this clonotype is medium-sized. Its antigen is unidentified. The Oncomine TCR Beta short-read assay was applied to DNA of cultured CD4+ T cells. Via MiXCR, TCRdb re-called the PCR reads, giving one row per CDR3 protein. The sample holds approximately 12,000 distinct CDR3 sequences, approximately 60% seen once. Specified treatment: approximately nine-day PBMC culture with coronavirus spike peptide pools or control peptides (ViraFEST assay). This receptor was taken from a human donor who had recovered from COVID-19. The source was CD4+ T cells from blood, cultured in vitro, collected before SARS-CoV-2 vaccination. The chain couples TRBV24-1 to TRBJ1-5; D uncertain. The CDR3 region has the DNA TGTGCCACCAGTGATCCCCGGGTCGGTAGCAATCAGCCCCAGCATTTT. Protein: CATSDPRVGSNQPQHF.